This T cell receptor beta chain originates from a study of T cells in Graves' hyperthyroidism and ophthalmopathy. The investigators amplified TCR beta CDR3 regions from RNA transcripts. The HTBI primer set was used in a first-round RT-PCR of the TCR CDR3. Each CDR3 protein is one row after TCRdb ran MiXCR on the multiplex PCR reads. In the table there are 380,000 or so distinct CDR3 sequences, approximately 13% of which are singletons. This clonotype was observed at least ten times. CDR3 length: 16 amino acids. V dropped 4 bases and J dropped 3; count of bases not matched to a gene: 5. The receptor was isolated from a woman under 40 with Graves' hyperthyroidism. The sample was blood. The chain couples TRBV12-3 or TRBV12-4 to TRBJ2-2; TRBD2 matches at 10 bases. Here the CDR3 reads CASSSLTSGHTGELFF. CDR3 nucleotides: TGTGCCAGCAGTTCATTGACTAGCGGGCACACCGGGGAGCTGTTTTTT.